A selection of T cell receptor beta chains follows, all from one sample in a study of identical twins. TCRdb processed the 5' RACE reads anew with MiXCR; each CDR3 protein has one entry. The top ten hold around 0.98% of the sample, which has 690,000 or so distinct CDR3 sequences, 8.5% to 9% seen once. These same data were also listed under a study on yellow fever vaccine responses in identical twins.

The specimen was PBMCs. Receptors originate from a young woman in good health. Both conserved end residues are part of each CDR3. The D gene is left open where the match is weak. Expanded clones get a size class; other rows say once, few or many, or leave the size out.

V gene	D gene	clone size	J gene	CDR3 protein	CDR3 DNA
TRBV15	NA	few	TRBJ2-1	CATSRDPQAKTNSLNEQFF	TGTGCCACCAGCAGAGATCCACAGGCCAAGACCAACTCACTCAATGAGCAGTTCTTC
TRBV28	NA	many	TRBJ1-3	CASSSGQPSGNTIYF	TGTGCCAGCAGTTCCGGACAGCCCTCTGGAAACACCATATATTTT
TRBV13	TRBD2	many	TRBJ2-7	CASSSSWREGQYEQYF	TGTGCCAGCAGCTCATCCTGGCGGGAGGGACAATACGAGCAGTACTTC
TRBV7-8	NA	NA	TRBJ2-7	CASSRLFGASSYEQYF	TGTGCCAGCAGCCGCCTTTTCGGGGCGAGCTCCTACGAGCAGTACTTC
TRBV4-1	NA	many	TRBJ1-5	CASSQAEGRNQPQHF	TGCGCCAGCAGCCAAGCGGAGGGACGCAATCAGCCCCAGCATTTT
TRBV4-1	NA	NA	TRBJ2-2	CASSQDLILGMSTGELFF	TGCGCCAGCAGCCAAGATCTTATTTTAGGGATGTCGACCGGGGAGCTGTTTTTT
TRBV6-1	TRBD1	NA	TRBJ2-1	CASSEHGNRGVEQFF	TGTGCCAGCAGTGAACATGGGAACAGGGGGGTTGAGCAGTTCTTC
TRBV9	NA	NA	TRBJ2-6	CASSVYPGAGANVLTF	TGTGCCAGCAGCGTATACCCGGGAGCTGGGGCCAACGTCCTGACTTTC
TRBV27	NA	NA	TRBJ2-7	CASSLGPSTPEQYF	TGTGCCAGCAGTTTGGGGCCCTCGACCCCCGAGCAGTACTTC
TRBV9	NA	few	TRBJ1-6	CASSVVGSYNSPLHF	TGTGCCAGCAGCGTAGTGGGCTCCTATAATTCACCCCTCCACTTT
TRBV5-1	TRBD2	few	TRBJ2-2	CASSRTPQTSGGNTGELFF	TGCGCCAGCAGCCGTACCCCTCAGACTAGCGGGGGGAACACCGGGGAGCTGTTTTTT
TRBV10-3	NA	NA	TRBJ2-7	CAIALRPGGYEQYF	TGTGCCATCGCCCTACGCCCCGGGGGTTACGAGCAGTACTTC
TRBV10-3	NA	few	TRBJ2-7	CAISEYREFEQYF	TGTGCCATCAGTGAGTACAGGGAATTCGAGCAGTACTTC
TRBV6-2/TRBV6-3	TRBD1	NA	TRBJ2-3	CASGLTGARTDTQYF	TGTGCCAGCGGACTTACAGGGGCCCGCACAGATACGCAGTATTTT
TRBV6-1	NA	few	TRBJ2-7	CASSGPYEQYF	TGTGCCAGCAGTGGTCCCTACGAGCAGTACTTC
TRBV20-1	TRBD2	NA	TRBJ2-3	CRTSGRASGTDTQYF	TGCAGAACTAGCGGGAGGGCCTCGGGCACAGATACGCAGTATTTT
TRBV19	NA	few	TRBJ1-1	CASSIGRTRNTEAFF	TGTGCCAGTAGTATAGGCCGGACGCGAAACACTGAAGCTTTCTTT
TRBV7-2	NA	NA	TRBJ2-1	CASSPQGAVKQFF	TGTGCCAGCAGCCCCCAAGGAGCAGTGAAGCAGTTCTTC
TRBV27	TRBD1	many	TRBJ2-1	CASRPLGQDYNEQFF	TGTGCCAGCAGACCCCTAGGACAGGACTACAATGAGCAGTTCTTC
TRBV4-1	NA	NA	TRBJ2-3	CASSPWGQRDTQYF	TGCGCCAGCAGCCCATGGGGGCAGAGGGATACGCAGTATTTT
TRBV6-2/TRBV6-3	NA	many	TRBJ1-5	CASSYESNSPLNF	TGTGCCAGCAGTTACGAATCGAACTCCCCGTTGAATTTT
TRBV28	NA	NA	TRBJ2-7	CATEGEVSEQYF	TGTGCCACCGAGGGGGAGGTTAGCGAGCAGTACTTC
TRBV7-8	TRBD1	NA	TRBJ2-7	CASSLAGQNSYEQYF	TGTGCCAGCAGCTTAGCGGGACAGAACTCCTACGAGCAGTACTTC
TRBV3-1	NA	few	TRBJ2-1	CASSQKGPPAHEQFF	TGTGCCAGCAGCCAAAAGGGACCACCGGCCCATGAGCAGTTCTTC
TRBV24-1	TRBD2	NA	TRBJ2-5	CATSALESGGRQQETQYF	TGTGCCACCAGTGCCCTAGAGAGCGGGGGACGGCAACAAGAGACCCAGTACTTC
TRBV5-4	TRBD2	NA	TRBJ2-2	CASNLAGGAPGELFF	TGTGCCAGCAATCTAGCGGGAGGGGCTCCCGGGGAGCTGTTTTTT
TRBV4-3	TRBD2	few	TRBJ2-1	CASSQRTSGSYNEQFF	TGCGCCAGCAGCCAACGCACTAGCGGGAGCTACAATGAGCAGTTCTTC
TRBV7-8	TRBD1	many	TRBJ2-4	CASSSVQGPGILAKNIQYF	TGTGCCAGCAGCTCGGTACAGGGGCCTGGAATTCTAGCCAAAAACATTCAGTACTTC
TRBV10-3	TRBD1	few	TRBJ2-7	CAISGATGTGNSYEQYF	TGTGCCATCAGCGGGGCAACAGGGACAGGGAATTCCTACGAGCAGTACTTC
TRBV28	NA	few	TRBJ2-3	CASSRRQISSLIFYTQYF	TGTGCCAGCAGCCGCAGACAAATTTCCTCTCTCATATTCTATACGCAGTATTTT
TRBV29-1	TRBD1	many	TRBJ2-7	CSVGDRAPSSYSYEQYF	TGCAGCGTTGGGGACAGGGCCCCGAGTTCCTACTCCTACGAGCAGTACTTC
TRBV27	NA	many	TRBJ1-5	CASRRDTSNQPQHF	TGTGCCAGCAGGAGGGACACCAGCAATCAGCCCCAGCATTTT
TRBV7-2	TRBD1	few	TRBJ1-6	CASSLTGGRPPLHF	TGTGCCAGCAGCTTGACAGGGGGCAGGCCACCCCTCCACTTT
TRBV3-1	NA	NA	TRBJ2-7	CASSQPRGLSSYEQYF	TGTGCCAGCAGCCAGCCTAGGGGACTCAGCTCCTACGAGCAGTACTTC
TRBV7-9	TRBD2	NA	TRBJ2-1	CASREREHNEQFF	TGTGCCAGCAGAGAGCGGGAACACAATGAGCAGTTCTTC
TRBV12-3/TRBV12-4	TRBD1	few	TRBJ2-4	CASSLGQRANIQYF	TGTGCCAGCAGTTTGGGACAGCGAGCAAACATTCAGTACTTC
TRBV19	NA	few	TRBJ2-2	CASSIGARGYGGELFF	TGTGCCAGTAGTATAGGCGCCCGGGGGTACGGCGGGGAGCTGTTTTTT
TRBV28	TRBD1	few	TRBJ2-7	CASRRDRGRWEQYF	TGTGCCAGCAGACGGGACAGGGGGCGTTGGGAGCAGTACTTC
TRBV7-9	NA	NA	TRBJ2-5	CASSPYLLEKNSETQYF	TGTGCCAGCAGCCCGTACCTACTAGAAAAGAATAGTGAGACCCAGTACTTC
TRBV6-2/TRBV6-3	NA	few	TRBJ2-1	CASTHSNEQFF	TGTGCCAGCACACACAGCAATGAGCAGTTCTTC
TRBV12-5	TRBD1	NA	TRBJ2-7	CASGSGQGAYEQYF	TGTGCTAGTGGTTCGGGACAGGGGGCCTACGAGCAGTACTTC
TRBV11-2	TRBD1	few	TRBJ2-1	CASSLNRGRRNEQFF	TGTGCCAGCAGCTTGAACAGGGGGCGGCGCAATGAGCAGTTCTTC
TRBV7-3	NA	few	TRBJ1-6	CASSRVNNSPLHF	TGTGCCAGCAGTCGGGTCAATAATTCACCCCTCCACTTT
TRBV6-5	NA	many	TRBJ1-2	CASSYSRLGGTNYGYTF	TGTGCCAGCAGTTACTCGCGGCTTGGGGGTACTAACTATGGCTACACCTTC
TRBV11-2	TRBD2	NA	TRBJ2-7	CASSLEGGGYPSYEQYF	TGTGCCAGCAGCTTAGAAGGCGGGGGGTACCCTTCCTACGAGCAGTACTTC